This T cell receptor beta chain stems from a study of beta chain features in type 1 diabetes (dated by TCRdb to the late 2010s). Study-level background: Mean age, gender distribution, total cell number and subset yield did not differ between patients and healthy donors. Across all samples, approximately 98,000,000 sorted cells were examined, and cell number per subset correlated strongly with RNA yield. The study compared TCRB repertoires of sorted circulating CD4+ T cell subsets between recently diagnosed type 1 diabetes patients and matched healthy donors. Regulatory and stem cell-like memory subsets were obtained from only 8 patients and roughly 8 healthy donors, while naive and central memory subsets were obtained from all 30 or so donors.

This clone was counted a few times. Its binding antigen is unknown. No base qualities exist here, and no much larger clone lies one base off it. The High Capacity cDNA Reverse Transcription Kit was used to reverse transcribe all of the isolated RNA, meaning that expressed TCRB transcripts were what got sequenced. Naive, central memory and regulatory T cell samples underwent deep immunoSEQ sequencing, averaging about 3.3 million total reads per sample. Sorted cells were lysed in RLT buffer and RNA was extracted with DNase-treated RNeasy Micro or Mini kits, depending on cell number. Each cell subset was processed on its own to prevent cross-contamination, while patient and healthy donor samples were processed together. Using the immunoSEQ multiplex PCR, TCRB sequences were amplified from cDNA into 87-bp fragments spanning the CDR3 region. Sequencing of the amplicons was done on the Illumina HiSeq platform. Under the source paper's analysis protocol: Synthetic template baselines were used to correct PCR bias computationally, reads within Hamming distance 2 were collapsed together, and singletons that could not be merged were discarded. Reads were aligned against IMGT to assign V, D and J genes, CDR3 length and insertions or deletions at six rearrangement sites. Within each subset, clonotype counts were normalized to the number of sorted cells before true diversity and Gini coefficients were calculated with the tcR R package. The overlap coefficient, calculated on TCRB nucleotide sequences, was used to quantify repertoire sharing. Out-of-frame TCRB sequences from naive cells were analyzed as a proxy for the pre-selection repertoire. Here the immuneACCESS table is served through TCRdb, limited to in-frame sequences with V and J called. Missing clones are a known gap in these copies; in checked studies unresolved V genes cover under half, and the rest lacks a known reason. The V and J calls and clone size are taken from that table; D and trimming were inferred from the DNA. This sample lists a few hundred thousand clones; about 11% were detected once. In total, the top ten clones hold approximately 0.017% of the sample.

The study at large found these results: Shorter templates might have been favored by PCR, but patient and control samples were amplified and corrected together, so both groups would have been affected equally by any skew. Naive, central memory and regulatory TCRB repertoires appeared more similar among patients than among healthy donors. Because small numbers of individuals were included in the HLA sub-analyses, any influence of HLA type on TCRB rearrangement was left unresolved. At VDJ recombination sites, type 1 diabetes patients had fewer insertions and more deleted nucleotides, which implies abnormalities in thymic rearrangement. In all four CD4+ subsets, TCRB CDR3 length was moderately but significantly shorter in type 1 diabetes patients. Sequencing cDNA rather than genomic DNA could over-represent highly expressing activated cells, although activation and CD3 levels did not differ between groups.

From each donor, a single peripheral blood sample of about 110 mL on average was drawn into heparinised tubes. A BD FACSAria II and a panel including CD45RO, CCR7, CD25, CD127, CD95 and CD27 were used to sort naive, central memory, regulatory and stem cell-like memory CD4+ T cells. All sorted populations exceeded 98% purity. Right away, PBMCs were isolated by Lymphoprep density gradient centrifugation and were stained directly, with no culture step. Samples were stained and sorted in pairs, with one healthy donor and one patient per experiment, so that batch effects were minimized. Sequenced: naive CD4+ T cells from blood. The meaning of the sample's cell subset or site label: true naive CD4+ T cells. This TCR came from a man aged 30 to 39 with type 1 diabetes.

Read as DNA, the sequence is TGCGCCAGCAGCTTGGGGGCACCCTACAATGAGCAGTTCTTC. Its amino acids are CASSLGAPYNEQFF. The sequence joins TRBV5-1 to TRBJ2-1, with the D gene call left open. Looking up the germline V gene yields CDR1 SGHRS and CDR2 YFSETQ. The trim is 0 bases for V and 2 bases for J, with a gap of 6 bases between the germline ends. From the cysteine through the phenylalanine, the CDR3 covers 14 amino acids. The sequence is cut down to CDR3 DNA, 42 bases in frame from base 1.